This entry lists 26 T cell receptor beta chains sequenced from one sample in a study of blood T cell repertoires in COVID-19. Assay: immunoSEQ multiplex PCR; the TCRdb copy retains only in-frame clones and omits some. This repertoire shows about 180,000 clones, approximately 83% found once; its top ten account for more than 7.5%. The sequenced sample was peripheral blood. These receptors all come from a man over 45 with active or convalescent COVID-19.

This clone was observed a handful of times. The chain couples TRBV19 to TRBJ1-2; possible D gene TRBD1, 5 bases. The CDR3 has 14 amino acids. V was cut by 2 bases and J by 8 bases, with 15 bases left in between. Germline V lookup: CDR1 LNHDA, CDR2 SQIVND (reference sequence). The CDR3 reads CASSITATGSGYTF. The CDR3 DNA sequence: TGTGCCAGTAGTATAACGGCTACAGGTTCCGGCTACACCTTC.

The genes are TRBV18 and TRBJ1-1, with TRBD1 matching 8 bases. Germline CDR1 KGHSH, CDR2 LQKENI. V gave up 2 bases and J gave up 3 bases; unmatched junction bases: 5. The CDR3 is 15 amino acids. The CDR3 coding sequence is TGTGCCAGCTCACCAAGTCTACAGGGGGACACTGAAGCTTTCTTT. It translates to CASSPSLQGDTEAFF.

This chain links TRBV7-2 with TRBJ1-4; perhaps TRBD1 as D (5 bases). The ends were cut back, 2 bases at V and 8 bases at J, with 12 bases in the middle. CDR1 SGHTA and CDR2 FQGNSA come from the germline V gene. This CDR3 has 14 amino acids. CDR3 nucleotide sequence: TGTGCCAGCAGCTTACAGGGTTTCGACGAAAAACTGTTTTTT. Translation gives CASSLQGFDEKLFF.

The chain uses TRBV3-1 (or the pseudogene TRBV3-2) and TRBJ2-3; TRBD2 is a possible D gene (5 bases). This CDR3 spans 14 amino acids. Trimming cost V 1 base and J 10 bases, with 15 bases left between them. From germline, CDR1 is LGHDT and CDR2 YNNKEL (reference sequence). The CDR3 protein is CASSQVGGDNAQYF. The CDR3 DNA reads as TGTGCCAGCAGCCAAGTCGGAGGAGACAATGCGCAGTATTTT.

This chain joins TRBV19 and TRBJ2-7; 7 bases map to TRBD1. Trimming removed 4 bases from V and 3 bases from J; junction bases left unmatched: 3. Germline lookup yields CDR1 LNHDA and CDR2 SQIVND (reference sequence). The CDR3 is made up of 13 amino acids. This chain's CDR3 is CASSKSGGYEQYF. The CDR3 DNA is TGTGCCAGTAGTAAGTCAGGGGGCTACGAGCAGTACTTC.

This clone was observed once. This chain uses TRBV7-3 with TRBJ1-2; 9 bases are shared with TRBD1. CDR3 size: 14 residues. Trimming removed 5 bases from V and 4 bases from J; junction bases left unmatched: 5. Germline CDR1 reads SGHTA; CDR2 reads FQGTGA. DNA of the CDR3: TGTGCCAGCAGCGAACAGGGGGCGAGCTATGGCTACACCTTC. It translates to CASSEQGASYGYTF.

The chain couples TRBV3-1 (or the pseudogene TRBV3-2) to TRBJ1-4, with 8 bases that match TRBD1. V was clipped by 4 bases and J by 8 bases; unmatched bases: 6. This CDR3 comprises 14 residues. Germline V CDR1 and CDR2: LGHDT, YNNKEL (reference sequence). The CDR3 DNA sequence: TGTGCCAGCAGCCCCACGGACAGGGTGGAAAAACTGTTTTTT. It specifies CASSPTDRVEKLFF.

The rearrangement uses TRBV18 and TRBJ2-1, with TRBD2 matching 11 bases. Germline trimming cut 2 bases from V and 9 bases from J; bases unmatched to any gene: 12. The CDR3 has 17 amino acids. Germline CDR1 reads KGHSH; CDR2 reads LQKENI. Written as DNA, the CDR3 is TGTGCCAGCTCACCATCGGAGGCTAGCGGGGGGTGGAGTGAGCAGTTCTTC. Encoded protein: CASSPSEASGGWSEQFF.

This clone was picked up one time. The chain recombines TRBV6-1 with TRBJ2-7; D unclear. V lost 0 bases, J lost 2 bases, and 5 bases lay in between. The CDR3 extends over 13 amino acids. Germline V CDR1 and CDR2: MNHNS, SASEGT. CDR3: CASSEAGTYEQYF. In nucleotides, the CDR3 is TGTGCCAGCAGTGAAGCGGGCACCTACGAGCAGTACTTC.

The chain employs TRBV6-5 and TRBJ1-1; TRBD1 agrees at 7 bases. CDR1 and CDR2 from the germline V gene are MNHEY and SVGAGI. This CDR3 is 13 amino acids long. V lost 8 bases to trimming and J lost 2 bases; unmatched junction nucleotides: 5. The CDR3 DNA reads TGTGCCAGCGGGGGACAGCCAAACACTGAAGCTTTCTTT. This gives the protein CASGGQPNTEAFF.

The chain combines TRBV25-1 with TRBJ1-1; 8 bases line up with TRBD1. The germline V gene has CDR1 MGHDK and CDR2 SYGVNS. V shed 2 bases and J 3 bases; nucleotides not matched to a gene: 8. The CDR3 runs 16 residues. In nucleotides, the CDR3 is TGTGCCAGCAGTGAAGGGGGCACAGGGGGGTACACTGAAGCTTTCTTT. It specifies CASSEGGTGGYTEAFF.

The CDR3 DNA reads TGTGCCAGCAGCCAGGATGTAGCGGGAGGGGAGACAGATACGCAGTATTTT. This translates into CASSQDVAGGETDTQYF. The chain carries TRBV3-1 (or the pseudogene TRBV3-2) and TRBJ2-3, with 11 positions matching TRBD2. CDR1 LGHDT and CDR2 YNNKEL come from the germline V gene (reference sequence). V lost 3 bases, J lost 3 bases, and 8 bases stayed unmatched. The CDR3 has 17 amino acids.

The CDR3 here is CASSFGGEGPRDGYTF. The CDR3 DNA reads as TGCGCCAGCAGCTTCGGGGGAGAAGGGCCTAGAGATGGCTACACCTTC. The chain links TRBV5-1 to TRBJ1-2; maybe TRBD1 (5 bases). The CDR3 is made up of 16 amino acids. Trimming removed 2 bases from V and 6 bases from J, with 20 bases in between. Germline assignment: CDR1 SGHRS and CDR2 YFSETQ.

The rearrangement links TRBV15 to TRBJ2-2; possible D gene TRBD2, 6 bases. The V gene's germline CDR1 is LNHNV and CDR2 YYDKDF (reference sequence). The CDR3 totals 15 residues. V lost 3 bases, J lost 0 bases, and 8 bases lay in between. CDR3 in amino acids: CATSRGGSNTGELFF. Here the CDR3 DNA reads TGTGCCACCAGCAGGGGGGGATCGAACACCGGGGAGCTGTTTTTT.

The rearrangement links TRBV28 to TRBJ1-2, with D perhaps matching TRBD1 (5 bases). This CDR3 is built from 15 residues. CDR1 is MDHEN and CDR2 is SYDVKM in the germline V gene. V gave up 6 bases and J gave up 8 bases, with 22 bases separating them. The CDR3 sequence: CASSPQGSSWLGYTF. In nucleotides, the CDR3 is TGTGCCAGCAGCCCCCAGGGAAGCTCCTGGCTGGGCTACACCTTC.

The CDR3 DNA sequence: TGTGCCAGCAGCCCTATGAGGAAGGTATACGAGCAGTACTTC. Translated, it gives CASSPMRKVYEQYF. V usage is TRBV5-6 and J usage is TRBJ2-7; D gene unclear. The V end lost 4 bases, the J end lost 4 bases, and 15 bases lay between the germline ends. The CDR3 length is 14 residues. The V gene's germline CDR1 is SGHDT and CDR2 YYEEEE.

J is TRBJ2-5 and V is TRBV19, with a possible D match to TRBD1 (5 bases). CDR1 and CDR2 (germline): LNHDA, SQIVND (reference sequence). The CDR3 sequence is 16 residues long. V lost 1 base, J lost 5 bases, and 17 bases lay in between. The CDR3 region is CASSIGKGPEEETQYF. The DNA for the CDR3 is TGTGCCAGTAGTATAGGTAAGGGGCCAGAGGAGGAGACCCAGTACTTC.

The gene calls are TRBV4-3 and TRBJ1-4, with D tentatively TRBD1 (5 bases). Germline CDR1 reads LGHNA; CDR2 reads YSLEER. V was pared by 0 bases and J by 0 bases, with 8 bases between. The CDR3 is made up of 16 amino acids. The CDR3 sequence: CASSQDLGATNEKLFF. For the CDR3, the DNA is TGCGCCAGCAGCCAAGATTTAGGGGCAACTAATGAAAAACTGTTTTTT.

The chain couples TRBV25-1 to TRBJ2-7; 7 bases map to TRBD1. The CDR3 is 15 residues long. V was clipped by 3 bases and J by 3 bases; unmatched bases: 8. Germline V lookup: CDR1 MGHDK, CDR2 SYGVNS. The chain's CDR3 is CASSDPTGTHYEQYF. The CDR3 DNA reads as TGTGCCAGCAGTGACCCGACAGGGACCCACTACGAGCAGTACTTC.

CDR3 residues: CASSFGQGAAEAFF. In DNA form, the CDR3 reads TGCGCCAGCAGCTTCGGACAGGGGGCCGCTGAAGCTTTCTTT. The rearrangement uses TRBV5-1 and TRBJ1-1; 11 bases agree with TRBD1. The germline CDR1 and CDR2 sequences are SGHRS and YFSETQ. The CDR3 consists of 14 residues. V lost 2 bases and J lost 6; bases outside the gene matches: 3. Looking up the rest from reference TRBV5-1 and TRBJ1-1 gives the full variable domain: KAGVTQTPRYLIKTRGQQVTLSCSPISGHRSVSWYQQTPGQGLQFLFEYFSETQRNKGNFPGRFSGRQFSNSRSEMNVSTLELGDSALYLCASSFGQGAAEAFFGQGTRLTVV.

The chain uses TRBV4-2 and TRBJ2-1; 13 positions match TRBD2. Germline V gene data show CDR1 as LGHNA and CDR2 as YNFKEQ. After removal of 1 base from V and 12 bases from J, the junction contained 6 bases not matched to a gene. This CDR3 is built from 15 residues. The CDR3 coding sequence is TGTGCCAGCAGCCAAGGGACTAGCGGGGGCGCAGGGCAGTTCTTC. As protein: CASSQGTSGGAGQFF.

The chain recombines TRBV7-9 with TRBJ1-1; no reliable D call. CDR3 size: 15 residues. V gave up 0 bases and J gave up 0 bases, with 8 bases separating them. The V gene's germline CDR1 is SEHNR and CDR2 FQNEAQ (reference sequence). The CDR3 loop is CASSLARSMNTEAFF. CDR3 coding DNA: TGTGCCAGCAGCTTAGCTCGGAGCATGAACACTGAAGCTTTCTTT.

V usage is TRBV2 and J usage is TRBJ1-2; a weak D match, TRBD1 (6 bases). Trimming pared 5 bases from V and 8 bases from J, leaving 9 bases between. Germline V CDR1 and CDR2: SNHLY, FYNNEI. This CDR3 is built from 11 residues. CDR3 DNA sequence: TGTGCCAGCAGTTACAGGGAGGGCTACACCTTC. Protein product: CASSYREGYTF.

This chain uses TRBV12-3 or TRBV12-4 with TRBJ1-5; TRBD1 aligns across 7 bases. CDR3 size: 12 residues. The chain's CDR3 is CLGQVSNQPQHF. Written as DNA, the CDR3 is TGTCTTGGACAGGTTAGCAATCAGCCCCAGCATTTT.

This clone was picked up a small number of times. This CDR3 reads CASSPQGAWEKLFF. DNA for the CDR3: TGTGCCAGCAGCCCACAGGGGGCGTGGGAAAAACTGTTTTTT. This rearrangement joins TRBV7-2 to TRBJ1-4, with 9 bases that match TRBD1. CDR1 is SGHTA and CDR2 is FQGNSA in the germline V gene. The CDR3 contains 14 residues. Losses at the gene ends were 5 bases for V and 8 bases for J; bases not matched to a gene: 6.

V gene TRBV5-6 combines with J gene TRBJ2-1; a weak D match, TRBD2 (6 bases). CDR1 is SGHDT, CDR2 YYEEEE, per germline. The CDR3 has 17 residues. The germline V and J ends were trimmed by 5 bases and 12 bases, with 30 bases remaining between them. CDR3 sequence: CASSSRRETPKGFGQFF. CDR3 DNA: TGTGCCAGCAGTTCAAGACGGGAGACGCCCAAAGGGTTTGGGCAGTTCTTC.